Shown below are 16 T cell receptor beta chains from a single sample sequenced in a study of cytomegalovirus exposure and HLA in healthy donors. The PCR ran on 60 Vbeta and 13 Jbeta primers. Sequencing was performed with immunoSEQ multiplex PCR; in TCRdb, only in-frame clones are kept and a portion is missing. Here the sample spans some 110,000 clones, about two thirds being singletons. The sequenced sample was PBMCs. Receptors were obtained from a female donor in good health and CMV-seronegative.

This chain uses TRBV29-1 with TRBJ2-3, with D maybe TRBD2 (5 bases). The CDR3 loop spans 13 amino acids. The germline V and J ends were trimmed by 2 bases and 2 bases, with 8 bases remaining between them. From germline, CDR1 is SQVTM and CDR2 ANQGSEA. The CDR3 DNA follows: TGCAGCGTTGAATCGGGGATCACAGATACGCAGTATTTT. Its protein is CSVESGITDTQYF.

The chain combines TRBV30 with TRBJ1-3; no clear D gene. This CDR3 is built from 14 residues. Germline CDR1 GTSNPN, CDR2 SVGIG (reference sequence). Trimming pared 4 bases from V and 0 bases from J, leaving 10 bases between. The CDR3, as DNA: TGTGCCTGGAAAAGTTTGAGCTCTGGAAACACCATATATTTT. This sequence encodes CAWKSLSSGNTIYF.

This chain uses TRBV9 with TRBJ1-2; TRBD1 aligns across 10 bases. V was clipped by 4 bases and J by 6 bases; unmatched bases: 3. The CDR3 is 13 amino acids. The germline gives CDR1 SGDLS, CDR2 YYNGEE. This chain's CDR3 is CASSQGTGDGYTF. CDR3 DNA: TGTGCCAGCAGCCAGGGGACAGGGGATGGCTACACCTTC. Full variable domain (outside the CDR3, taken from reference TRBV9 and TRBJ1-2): DSGVTQTPKHLITATGQRVTLRCSPRSGDLSVYWYQQSLDQGLQFLIQYYNGEERAKGNILERFSAQQFPDLHSELNLSSLELGDSALYFCASSQGTGDGYTFGSGTRLTVV.

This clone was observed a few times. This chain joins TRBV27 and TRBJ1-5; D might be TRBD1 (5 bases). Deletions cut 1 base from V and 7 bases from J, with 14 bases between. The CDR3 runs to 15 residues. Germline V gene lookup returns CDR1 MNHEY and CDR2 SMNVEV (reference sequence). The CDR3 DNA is TGTGCCAGCAGTTTATTCTATCGGGGGGAGCAGCCCCAGCATTTT. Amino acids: CASSLFYRGEQPQHF.

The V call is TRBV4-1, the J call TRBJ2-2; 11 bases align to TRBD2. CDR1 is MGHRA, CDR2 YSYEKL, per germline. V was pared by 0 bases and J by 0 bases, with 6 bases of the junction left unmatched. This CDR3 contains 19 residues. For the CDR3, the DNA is TGCGCCAGCAGCCAAGAACTAGCGGGAGCGGTCGCGAACACCGGGGAGCTGTTTTTT. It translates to CASSQELAGAVANTGELFF.

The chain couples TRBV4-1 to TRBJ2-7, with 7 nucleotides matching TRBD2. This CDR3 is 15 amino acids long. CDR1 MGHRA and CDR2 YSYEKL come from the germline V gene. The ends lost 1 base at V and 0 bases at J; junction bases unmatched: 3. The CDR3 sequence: CASSQGRTSSYEQYF. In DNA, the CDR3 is TGCGCCAGCAGCCAAGGTCGGACTAGCTCCTACGAGCAGTACTTC.

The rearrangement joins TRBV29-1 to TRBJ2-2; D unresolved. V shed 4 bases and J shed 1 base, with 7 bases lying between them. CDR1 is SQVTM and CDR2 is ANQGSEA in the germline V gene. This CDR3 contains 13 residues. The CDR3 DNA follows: TGCAGCGTTGTCAACTTGAACACCGGGGAGCTGTTTTTT. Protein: CSVVNLNTGELFF.

The CDR3 region is CASSEGTGGNEQFF. CDR3 DNA: TGTGCCAGCAGTGAGGGGACAGGGGGCAATGAGCAGTTCTTC. V is TRBV6-4 and J is TRBJ2-1; the match to TRBD1 covers 11 bases. J lost 6 bases, V lost 3 bases, and 1 base had no gene match. This CDR3 region has 14 residues. Germline-derived CDR1 and CDR2 are MRHNA and SNTAGT.

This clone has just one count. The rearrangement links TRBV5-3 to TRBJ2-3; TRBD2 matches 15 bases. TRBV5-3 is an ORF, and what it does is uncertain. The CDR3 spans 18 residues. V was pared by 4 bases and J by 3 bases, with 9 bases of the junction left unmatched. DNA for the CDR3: TGTGCCAGAAGCCTTCCCGGACTAGCGGGAGGGCCAACAGATACGCAGTATTTT. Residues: CARSLPGLAGGPTDTQYF.

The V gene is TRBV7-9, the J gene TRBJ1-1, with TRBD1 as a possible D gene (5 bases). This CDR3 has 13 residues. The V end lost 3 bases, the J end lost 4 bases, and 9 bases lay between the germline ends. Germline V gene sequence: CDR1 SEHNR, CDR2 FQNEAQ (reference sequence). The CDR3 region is CASSFSRATEAFF. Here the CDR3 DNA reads TGTGCCAGCAGCTTTAGCAGGGCCACTGAAGCTTTCTTT.

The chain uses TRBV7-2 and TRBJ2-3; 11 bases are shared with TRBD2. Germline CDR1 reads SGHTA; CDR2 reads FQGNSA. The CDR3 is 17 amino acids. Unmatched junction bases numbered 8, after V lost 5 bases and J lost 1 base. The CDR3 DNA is TGTGCCAGCAGCCATATAGGTAGCGGGAGGGGCACAGATACGCAGTATTTT. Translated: CASSHIGSGRGTDTQYF.

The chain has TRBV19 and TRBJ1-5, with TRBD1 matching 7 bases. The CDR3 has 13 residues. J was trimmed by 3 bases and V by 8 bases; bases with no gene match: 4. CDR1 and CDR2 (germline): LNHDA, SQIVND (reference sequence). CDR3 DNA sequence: TGTGCCAGTCAGGGACAGTTCAATCAGCCCCAGCATTTT. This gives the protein CASQGQFNQPQHF.

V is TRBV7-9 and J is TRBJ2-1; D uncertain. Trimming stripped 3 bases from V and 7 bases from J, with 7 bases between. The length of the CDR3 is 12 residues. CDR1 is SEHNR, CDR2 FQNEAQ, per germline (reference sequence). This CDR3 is CASSLNKNEQFF. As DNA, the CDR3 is TGTGCCAGCAGCTTGAACAAAAATGAGCAGTTCTTC.

The CDR3 region is CASSSRGSGSRGGNEQFF. CDR3 DNA sequence: TGCGCCAGCAGCTCGCGGGGTAGCGGGAGTCGAGGGGGCAATGAGCAGTTCTTC. The chain uses TRBV5-1 and TRBJ2-1, with 9 bases aligning to TRBD2. CDR1 and CDR2 from the germline V gene are SGHRS and YFSETQ. V was pared by 3 bases and J by 6 bases, with 16 bases of the junction left unmatched. The CDR3 length is 18 residues.

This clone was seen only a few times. The CDR3 sequence: CASSVVGGASYEQYF. In DNA, the CDR3 is TGTGCCAGCAGTGTTGTCGGCGGAGCCTCCTACGAGCAGTACTTC. The chain carries TRBV7-8 and TRBJ2-7, with D uncertain. Germline V gene data show CDR1 as SGHVS and CDR2 as FQNEAQ. With 6 bases removed from V and 0 bases from J, the gap between germline ends came to 15 bases. This CDR3 is built from 15 residues.

CDR3 region: CASSLLGGPDTQYF. CDR3 in DNA: TGCGCCAGCAGCTTGCTAGGTGGCCCAGATACGCAGTATTTT. The chain employs TRBV5-1 and TRBJ2-3; D gene ambiguous. This CDR3 region has 14 residues. Trimming shortened V by 1 base and J by 4 bases, and 10 bases separated the two germline ends. Germline CDR1 SGHRS, CDR2 YFSETQ.